Following are 11 T cell receptor beta chains from one sample sequenced in a study of T-cell reconstitution after alpha-beta-depleted transplantation in children. The TCRbeta library was prepared with unique molecular identifiers. TCRdb re-analysed the PCR reads in MiXCR, keeping a single row per CDR3 protein. The sample includes hundreds of thousands of distinct CDR3 sequences, under 8.5% of them seen just once. The sequenced sample was PBMCs, mostly from graft donor cells, obtained 360 days after TCRalphabeta/CD19-depleted stem cell transplant. These receptor sequences come from a male patient between 2 and 9 years old who had a stem cell transplant for acute myeloid leukemia, so the T cells may come from the graft donor.

Many counts were recorded for this clonotype. The rearrangement uses TRBV5-1 and TRBJ2-4; D call uncertain. Trimming removed 4 bases at V and 6 bases at J, with 17 bases between. Looked up from germline, CDR1 is SGHRS and CDR2 is YFSETQ. CDR3 size: 15 residues. In nucleotides, the CDR3 is TGCGCCAGCAGCCCCGGATCCGTCGAACCAAACATTCAGTACTTC. Its translation is CASSPGSVEPNIQYF.

This rearrangement joins TRBV4-3 to TRBJ2-6; 8 nucleotides align to TRBD1. With V trimmed by 3 bases and J by 1 base, 5 bases remained unmatched. CDR1 and CDR2 (germline): LGHNA, YSLEER. The CDR3 extends over 17 amino acids. The CDR3 sequence is CASSHRGLLSGANVLTF. The DNA for the CDR3 is TGCGCCAGCAGCCACAGGGGGCTCCTTTCTGGGGCCAACGTCCTGACTTTC.

This clonotype came up many times. The chain recombines TRBV12-3 or TRBV12-4 with TRBJ2-2; 7 nucleotides match TRBD1. V shed 5 bases and J 4 bases; nucleotides not matched to a gene: 10. This CDR3 contains 16 residues. CDR3: CASSLRGSFGTGELFF. As DNA, the CDR3 is TGTGCCAGCAGTCTCAGGGGGAGTTTTGGCACCGGGGAGCTGTTTTTT.

In this sample, this clonotype turned up many times. The chain has TRBV7-6 and TRBJ1-2; possibly TRBD1 for D (5 bases). V lost 5 bases and J 4 bases, leaving 11 bases between the germline ends. Germline assignment: CDR1 SGHVS and CDR2 FNYEAQ. The CDR3 covers 13 residues. CDR3 nucleotides: TGTGCCAGCAGCACGGGGCATAGCTATGGCTACACCTTC. Its protein product is CASSTGHSYGYTF.

This clonotype was observed at least ten times. This chain's CDR3 is CASSGDRPKETQYF. CDR3 nucleotides: TGTGCCAGCAGCGGGGACAGGCCAAAAGAGACCCAGTACTTC. This chain uses TRBV2 with TRBJ2-5; 8 nucleotides line up with TRBD1. The CDR3 sequence is 14 residues long. Losses at the gene ends were 6 bases for V and 3 bases for J; bases not matched to a gene: 6. CDR1 and CDR2 from the germline V gene are SNHLY and FYNNEI.

This clonotype has only a few counts. This sequence joins TRBV12-3 or TRBV12-4 and TRBJ1-2; TRBD1 aligns across 9 bases. The V gene end was trimmed by 7 bases and the J gene end by 2 bases; junction bases not matched to a gene: 5. The CDR3 has 14 amino acids. CDR3 residues: CASNPGQGNYGYTF. The CDR3 bases are TGTGCCAGCAACCCTGGACAGGGGAACTATGGCTACACCTTC.

This clonotype was counted many times. V gene TRBV6-1 combines with J gene TRBJ2-7; either TRBD1 or TRBD2 may fit D (5 bases each). CDR1 and CDR2 (germline): MNHNS, SASEGT. The CDR3 is 15 residues long. Deletions cut 5 bases from V and 1 base from J, with 15 bases between. CDR3 sequence reads: CASSRQLRGSYEQYF. In DNA form, the CDR3 reads TGTGCCAGCAGTCGACAGTTACGGGGATCCTACGAGCAGTACTTC.

The chain uses TRBV7-2 and TRBJ2-7; maybe TRBD2 (6 bases). The germline gives CDR1 SGHTA, CDR2 FQGNSA. Trimming stripped 5 bases from V and 9 bases from J, with 23 bases between. CDR3 size: 15 residues. The DNA for the CDR3 is TGTGCCAGCAGCCCTGGGGGAGGTCTGTCTCTCCGGCAGTACTTC. Translation: CASSPGGGLSLRQYF.

The genes are TRBV5-1 and TRBJ2-5; 10 nucleotides line up with TRBD1. The germline CDR1 and CDR2 sequences are SGHRS and YFSETQ. The junction had 2 bases not matched to a gene; V was cut back by 3 bases and J by 3 bases. The CDR3 has 14 residues. This CDR3 is CASSSGTGEETQYF. CDR3 DNA sequence: TGCGCCAGCAGCTCCGGGACAGGGGAAGAGACCCAGTACTTC.

This clonotype has a handful of counts. The chain combines TRBV20-1 with TRBJ2-1; the match to TRBD2 covers 8 bases. Germline CDR1 is DFQATT and CDR2 is SNEGSKA (reference sequence). The ends lost 1 base at V and 9 bases at J; junction bases unmatched: 14. The CDR3 length is 16 residues. CDR3 sequence: CSARGESGLGLSEQFF. CDR3 sequence (DNA): TGCAGTGCTAGAGGAGAATCGGGACTAGGCCTCAGTGAGCAGTTCTTC.

This clonotype was observed a few times. V gene TRBV6-1 combines with J gene TRBJ1-4; D gene ambiguous. The CDR3 totals 15 residues. V lost 2 bases and J 6 bases, leaving 13 bases between the germline ends. In germline, CDR1 is MNHNS, CDR2 SASEGT. CDR3 amino acids: CASSELGRVHEKLFF. CDR3 DNA sequence: TGTGCCAGCAGTGAACTAGGACGGGTTCATGAAAAACTGTTTTTT.